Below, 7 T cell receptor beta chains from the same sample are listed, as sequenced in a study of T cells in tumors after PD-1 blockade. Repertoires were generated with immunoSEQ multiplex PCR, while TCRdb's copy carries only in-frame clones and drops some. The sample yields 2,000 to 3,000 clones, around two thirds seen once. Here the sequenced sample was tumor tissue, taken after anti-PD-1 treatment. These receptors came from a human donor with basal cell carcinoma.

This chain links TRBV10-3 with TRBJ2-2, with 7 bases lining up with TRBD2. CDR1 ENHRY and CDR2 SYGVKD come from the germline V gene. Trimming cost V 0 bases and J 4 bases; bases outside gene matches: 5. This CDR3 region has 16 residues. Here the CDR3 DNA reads TGTGCCATCAGTGAGTCGAGGGAGGGCCGCACCGGGGAGCTGTTTTTT. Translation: CAISESREGRTGELFF.

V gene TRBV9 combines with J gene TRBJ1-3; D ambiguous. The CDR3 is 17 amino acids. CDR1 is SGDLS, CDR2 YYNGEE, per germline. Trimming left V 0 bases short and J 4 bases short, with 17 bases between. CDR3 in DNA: TGTGCCAGCAGCGTAGGGGTCGGGCCTGTTAGAGGAAACACCATATATTTT. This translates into CASSVGVGPVRGNTIYF.

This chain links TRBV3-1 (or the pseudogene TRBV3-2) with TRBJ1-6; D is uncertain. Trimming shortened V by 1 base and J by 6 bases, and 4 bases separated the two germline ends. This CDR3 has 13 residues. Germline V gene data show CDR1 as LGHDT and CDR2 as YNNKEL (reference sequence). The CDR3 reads CASSQASNSPLHF. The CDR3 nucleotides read TGTGCCAGCAGCCAAGCCAGTAATTCACCCCTCCACTTT.

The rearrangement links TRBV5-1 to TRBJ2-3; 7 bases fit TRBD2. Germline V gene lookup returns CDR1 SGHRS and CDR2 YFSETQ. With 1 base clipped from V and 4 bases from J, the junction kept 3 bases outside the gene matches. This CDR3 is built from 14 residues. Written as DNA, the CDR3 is TGCGCCAGCAGCTTGCAGGGAGGGCCAGATACGCAGTATTTT. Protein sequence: CASSLQGGPDTQYF.

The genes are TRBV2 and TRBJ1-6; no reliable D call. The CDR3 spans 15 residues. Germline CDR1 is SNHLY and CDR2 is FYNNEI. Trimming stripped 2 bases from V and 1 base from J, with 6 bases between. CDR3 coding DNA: TGTGCCAGCAGTGAATCGGAGTCCTATAATTCACCCCTCCACTTT. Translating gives CASSESESYNSPLHF. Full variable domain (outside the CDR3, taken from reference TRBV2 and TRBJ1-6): EPEVTQTPSHQVTQMGQEVILRCVPISNHLYFYWYRQILGQKVEFLVSFYNNEISEKSEIFDDQFSVERPDGSNFTLKIRSTKLEDSAMYFCASSESESYNSPLHFGNGTRLTVT.

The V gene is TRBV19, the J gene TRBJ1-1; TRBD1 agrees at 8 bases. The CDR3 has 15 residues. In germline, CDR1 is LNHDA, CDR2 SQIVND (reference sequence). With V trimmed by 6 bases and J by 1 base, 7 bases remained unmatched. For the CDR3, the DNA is TGTGCCAGTAGGCCCCAGGGGGCCGGGAACACTGAAGCTTTCTTT. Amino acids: CASRPQGAGNTEAFF.

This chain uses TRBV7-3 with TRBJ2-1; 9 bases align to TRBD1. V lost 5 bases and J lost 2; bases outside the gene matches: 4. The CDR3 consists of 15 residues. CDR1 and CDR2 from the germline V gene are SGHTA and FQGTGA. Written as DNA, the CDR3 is TGTGCCAGCAGCCCGGACAGGGGCACCTACAATGAGCAGTTCTTC. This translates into CASSPDRGTYNEQFF. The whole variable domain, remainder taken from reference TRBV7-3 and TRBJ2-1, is GAGVSQTPSNKVTEKGKYVELRCDPISGHTALYWYRQSLGQGPEFLIYFQGTGAADDSGLPNDRFFAVRPEGSVSTLKIQRTERGDSAVYLCASSPDRGTYNEQFFGPGTRLTVL.